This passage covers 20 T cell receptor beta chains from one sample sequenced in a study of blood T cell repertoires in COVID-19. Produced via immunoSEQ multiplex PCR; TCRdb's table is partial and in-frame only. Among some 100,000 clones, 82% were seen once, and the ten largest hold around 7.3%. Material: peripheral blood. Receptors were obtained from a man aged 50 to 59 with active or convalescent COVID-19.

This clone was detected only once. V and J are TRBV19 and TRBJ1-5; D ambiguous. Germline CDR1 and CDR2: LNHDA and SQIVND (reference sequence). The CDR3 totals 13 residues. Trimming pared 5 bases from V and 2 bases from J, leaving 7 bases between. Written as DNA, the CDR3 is TGTGCCAGTAGTGCCCGGGGCAATCAGCCCCAGCATTTT. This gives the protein CASSARGNQPQHF.

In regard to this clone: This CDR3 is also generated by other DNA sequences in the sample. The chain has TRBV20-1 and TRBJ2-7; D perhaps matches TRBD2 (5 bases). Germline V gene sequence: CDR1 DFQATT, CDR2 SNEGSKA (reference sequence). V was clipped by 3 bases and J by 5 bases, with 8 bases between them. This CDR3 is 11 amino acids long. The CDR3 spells CSARSGHEQYV. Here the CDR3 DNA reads TGCAGTGCTAGGAGCGGCCACGAGCAGTACGTC.

CDR3 sequence reads: CASSLEGASNYGYTF. The CDR3 bases are TGTGCCAGCAGCTTAGAGGGGGCGAGTAACTATGGCTACACCTTC. This rearrangement joins TRBV11-2 to TRBJ1-2, with D possibly TRBD1 on 6 matching bases. The CDR3 totals 15 residues. Germline assignment: CDR1 SGHAT and CDR2 FQNNGV. V was shortened by 0 bases and J by 1 base, with 9 bases between the two germline ends.

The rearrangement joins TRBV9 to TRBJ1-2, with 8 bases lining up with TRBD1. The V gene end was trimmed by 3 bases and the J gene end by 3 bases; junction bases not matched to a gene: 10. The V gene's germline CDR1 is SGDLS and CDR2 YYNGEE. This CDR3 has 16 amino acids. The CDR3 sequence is CASSEGWTGPHYGYTF. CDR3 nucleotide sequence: TGTGCCAGCAGCGAGGGCTGGACAGGGCCCCACTATGGCTACACCTTC.

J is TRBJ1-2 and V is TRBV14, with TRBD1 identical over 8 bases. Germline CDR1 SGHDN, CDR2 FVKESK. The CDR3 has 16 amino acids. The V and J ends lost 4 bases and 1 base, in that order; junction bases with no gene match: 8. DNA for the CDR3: TGTGCCAGCAGCCCCTTCCGGGACAGGCATAACTATGGCTACACCTTC. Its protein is CASSPFRDRHNYGYTF.

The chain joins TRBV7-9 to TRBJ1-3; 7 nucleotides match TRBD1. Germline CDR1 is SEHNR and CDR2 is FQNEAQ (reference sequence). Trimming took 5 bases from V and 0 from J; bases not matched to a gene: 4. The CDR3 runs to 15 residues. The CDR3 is CASSLGTVSGNTIYF. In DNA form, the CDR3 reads TGTGCCAGCAGCCTAGGGACAGTCTCTGGAAACACCATATATTTT.

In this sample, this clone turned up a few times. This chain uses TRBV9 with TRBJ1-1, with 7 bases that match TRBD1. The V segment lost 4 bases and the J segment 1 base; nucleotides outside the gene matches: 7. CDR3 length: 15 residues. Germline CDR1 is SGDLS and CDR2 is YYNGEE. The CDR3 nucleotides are TGTGCCAGCAGCCCCCGACAGGGAACGAACACTGAAGCTTTCTTT. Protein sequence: CASSPRQGTNTEAFF.

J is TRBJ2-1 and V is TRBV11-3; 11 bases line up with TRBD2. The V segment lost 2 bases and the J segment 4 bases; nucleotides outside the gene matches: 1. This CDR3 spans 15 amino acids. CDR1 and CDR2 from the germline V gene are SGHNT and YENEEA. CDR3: CASSLLAGGYNEQFF. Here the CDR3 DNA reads TGTGCCAGCAGCTTACTAGCGGGGGGATACAATGAGCAGTTCTTC.

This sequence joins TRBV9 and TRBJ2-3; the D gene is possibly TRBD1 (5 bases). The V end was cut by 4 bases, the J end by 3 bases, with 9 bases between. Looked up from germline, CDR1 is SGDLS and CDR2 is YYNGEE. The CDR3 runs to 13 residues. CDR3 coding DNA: TGTGCCAGCAGCTATCAGGGAACAGATACGCAGTATTTT. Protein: CASSYQGTDTQYF.

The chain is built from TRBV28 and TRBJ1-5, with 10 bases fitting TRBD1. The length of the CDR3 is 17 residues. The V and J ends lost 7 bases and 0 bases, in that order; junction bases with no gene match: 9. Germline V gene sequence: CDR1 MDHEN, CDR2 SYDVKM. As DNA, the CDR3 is TGTGCCAGCACCCGGACAGGGGGAGGAACTAGCAATCAGCCCCAGCATTTT. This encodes CASTRTGGGTSNQPQHF.

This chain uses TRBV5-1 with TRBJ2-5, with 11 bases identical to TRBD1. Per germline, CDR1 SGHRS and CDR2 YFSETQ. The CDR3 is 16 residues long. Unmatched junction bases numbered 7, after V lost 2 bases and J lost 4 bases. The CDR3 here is CASSFGTGGKGETQYF. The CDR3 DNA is TGCGCCAGCAGCTTTGGGACAGGGGGAAAGGGAGAGACCCAGTACTTC.

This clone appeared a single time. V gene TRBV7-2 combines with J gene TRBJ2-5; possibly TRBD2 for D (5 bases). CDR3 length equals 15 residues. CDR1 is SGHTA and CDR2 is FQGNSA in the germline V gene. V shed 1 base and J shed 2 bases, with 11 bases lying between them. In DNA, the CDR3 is TGTGCCAGCAGCTTAGGGAAAGGGAGACAAGAGACCCAGTACTTC. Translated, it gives CASSLGKGRQETQYF. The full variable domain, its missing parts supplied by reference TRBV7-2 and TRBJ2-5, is GAGVSQSPSNKVTEKGKDVELRCDPISGHTALYWYRQSLGQGLEFLIYFQGNSAPDKSGLPSDRFSAERTGGSVSTLTIQRTQQEDSAVYLCASSLGKGRQETQYFGPGTRLLVL.

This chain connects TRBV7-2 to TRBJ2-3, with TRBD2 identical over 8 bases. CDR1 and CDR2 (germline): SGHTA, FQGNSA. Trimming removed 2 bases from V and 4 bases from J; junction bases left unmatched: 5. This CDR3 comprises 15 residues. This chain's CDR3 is CASSLQRGGADTQYF. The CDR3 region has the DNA TGTGCCAGCAGCTTACAACGGGGGGGGGCAGATACGCAGTATTTT.

Written as DNA, the CDR3 is TGCGCCAGCAGACCCCGCGGGGAGGAGCAGTACGTC. This gives the protein CASRPRGEEQYV. The chain combines TRBV10-1 with TRBJ2-7; possibly TRBD2 for D (6 bases). This CDR3 contains 12 residues. V was pared by 6 bases and J by 7 bases, with 13 bases between. The germline V gene has CDR1 WNHNN and CDR2 SYGVQD (reference sequence).

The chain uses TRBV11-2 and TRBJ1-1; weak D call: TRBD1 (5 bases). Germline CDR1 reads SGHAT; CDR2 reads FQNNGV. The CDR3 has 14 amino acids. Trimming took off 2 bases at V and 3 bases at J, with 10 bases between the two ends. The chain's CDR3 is CASSLNGGDTEAFF. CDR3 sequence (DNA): TGTGCCAGCAGCTTAAACGGGGGTGACACTGAAGCTTTCTTT.

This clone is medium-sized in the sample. The CDR3 spells CASTGRGQETQYF. The CDR3 DNA sequence: TGTGCCAGCACCGGACGGGGCCAAGAGACCCAGTACTTC. The chain has TRBV13 and TRBJ2-5; the D gene is possibly TRBD2 (5 bases). Trimming pared 7 bases from V and 1 base from J, leaving 10 bases between. The CDR3 consists of 13 residues. Germline loops: CDR1 PRHDT, CDR2 FYEKMQ (reference sequence). Filled out from reference TRBV13 and TRBJ2-5, the complete variable domain reads AAGVIQSPRHLIKEKRETATLKCYPIPRHDTVYWYQQGPGQDPQFLISFYEKMQSDKGSIPDRFSAQQFSDYHSELNMSSLELGDSALYFCASTGRGQETQYFGPGTRLLVL.

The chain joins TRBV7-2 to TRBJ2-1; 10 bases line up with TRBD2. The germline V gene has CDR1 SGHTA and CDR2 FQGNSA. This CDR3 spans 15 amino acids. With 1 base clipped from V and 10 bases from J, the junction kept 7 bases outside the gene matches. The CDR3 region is CASSLVSSGGSEQFF. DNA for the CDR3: TGTGCCAGCAGCTTAGTGTCTAGCGGGGGTTCGGAGCAGTTCTTC. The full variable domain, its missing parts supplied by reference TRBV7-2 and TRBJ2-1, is GAGVSQSPSNKVTEKGKDVELRCDPISGHTALYWYRQSLGQGLEFLIYFQGNSAPDKSGLPSDRFSAERTGGSVSTLTIQRTQQEDSAVYLCASSLVSSGGSEQFFGPGTRLTVL.

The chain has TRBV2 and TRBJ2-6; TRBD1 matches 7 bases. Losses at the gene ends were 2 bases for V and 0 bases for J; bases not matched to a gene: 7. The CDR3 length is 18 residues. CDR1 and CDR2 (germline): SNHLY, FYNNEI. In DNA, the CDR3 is TGTGCCAGCAGTGAAACGGCAGGGGGTTTCTCTGGGGCCAACGTCCTGACTTTC. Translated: CASSETAGGFSGANVLTF.

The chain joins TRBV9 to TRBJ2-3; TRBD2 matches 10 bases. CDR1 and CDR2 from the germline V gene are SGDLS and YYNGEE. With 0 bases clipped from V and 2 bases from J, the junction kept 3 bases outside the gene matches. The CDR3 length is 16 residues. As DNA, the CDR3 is TGTGCCAGCAGCGTAGGCCTAGCGGGGGCCACAGATACGCAGTATTTT. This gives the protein CASSVGLAGATDTQYF.

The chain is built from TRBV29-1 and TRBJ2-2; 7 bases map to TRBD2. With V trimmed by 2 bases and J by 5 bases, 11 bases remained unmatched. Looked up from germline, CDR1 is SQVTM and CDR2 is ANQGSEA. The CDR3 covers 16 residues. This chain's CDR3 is CSVERTNLGGTGELFF. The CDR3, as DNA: TGCAGCGTTGAAAGGACAAACCTGGGGGGGACCGGGGAGCTGTTTTTT.